This passage covers 4 T cell receptor beta chains from one sample sequenced in a study of patients and donors after allogeneic stem cell transplantation. A single record per CDR3 protein comes from TCRdb applying MiXCR to the RT-PCR reads. The sample comprises 95,000 to 120,000 distinct CDR3 sequences, less than 45% of which are singletons, and around 27% rests with the top ten. Input material: blood, either unsorted or a sorted T cell fraction (not recorded which). The receptor source for this set is a human donor who was either an allogeneic HSCT recipient or a stem cell or donor lymphocyte infusion donor (not recorded which). It is not recorded whose cells these are; they may come from a transplant donor.

This clonotype was detected only a few times. V usage is TRBV15 and J usage is TRBJ2-3, with TRBD2 as a possible D gene (6 bases). Germline CDR1 reads LNHNV; CDR2 reads YYDKDF (reference sequence). Trimming stripped 5 bases from V and 8 bases from J, with 11 bases between. There are 12 residues in the CDR3. The CDR3 DNA follows: TGTGCCACCAGCCCTCGGGGAGGTACGCAGTATTTT. Its protein product is CATSPRGGTQYF.

The genes are TRBV5-6 and TRBJ2-5; D is unclear. The length of the CDR3 is 14 residues. CDR1 SGHDT and CDR2 YYEEEE come from the germline V gene. Trimming took 2 bases from V and 0 from J, leaving 8 bases between them. The CDR3 DNA is TGTGCCAGCAGCTTCGGTACCCACCAAGAGACCCAGTACTTC. Amino acids: CASSFGTHQETQYF.

This chain connects TRBV12-3 or TRBV12-4 to TRBJ2-1; D unclear. The V gene lost 4 bases and the J gene lost 10 bases, with 8 bases spanning the gap. This CDR3 comprises 11 residues. CDR3 region: CASSSVGEQFF. Here the CDR3 DNA reads TGTGCCAGCAGTTCCGTGGGGGAGCAGTTCTTC.

The chain uses TRBV15 and TRBJ1-6; D gene unclear. Deletions cut 8 bases from V and 0 bases from J, with 14 bases between. CDR3 length equals 16 residues. The V gene's germline CDR1 is LNHNV and CDR2 YYDKDF (reference sequence). CDR3 sequence (DNA): TGTGCCACCCAACGGAGTAGAGGCTCCTATAATTCACCCCTCCACTTT. It yields the protein CATQRSRGSYNSPLHF.